These 16 T cell receptor beta chains originate from one sample sequenced in a study of response to subunit inactivated influenza vaccine. One entry per CDR3 protein results from TCRdb running MiXCR on the RT-PCR reads. The sample lists approximately 290,000 distinct CDR3 sequences, around 22% occurring once. Sample: PBMCs from blood, taken less than 22 months after vaccination. The receptors stem from a man aged 50-75 years who received an inactivated influenza vaccine.

This clonotype has more than one count but fewer than ten. The V and J genes are TRBV29-1 and TRBJ2-7; D is ambiguous. The CDR3 spans 10 residues. Germline V CDR1 and CDR2: SQVTM, ANQGSEA. Trimming removed 6 bases at V and 3 bases at J, with 6 bases between. The CDR3, as DNA: TGCAGCGTGTCCCGCTACGAGCAGTACTTC. This codes for CSVSRYEQYF.

This clonotype has only a few counts. The J gene is TRBJ2-6, the V gene TRBV3-1, with unresolved D. Deletions cut 1 base from V and 0 bases from J, with 4 bases between. Germline CDR1 LGHDT, CDR2 YNNKEL (reference sequence). This CDR3 has 15 amino acids. CDR3 coding DNA: TGTGCCAGCAGCCAAGGGTTCTCTGGGGCCAACGTCCTGACTTTC. It translates to CASSQGFSGANVLTF.

This clonotype was counted at least ten times. The chain links TRBV25-1 to TRBJ1-4, with TRBD1 as a possible D gene (6 bases). The V gene's germline CDR1 is MGHDK and CDR2 SYGVNS. V was clipped by 3 bases and J by 9 bases, with 14 bases between them. The CDR3 totals 14 residues. In DNA, the CDR3 is TGTGCCAGCAGTGATCCCGGACAGCGCCAAAAACTGTTTTTT. Translated, it gives CASSDPGQRQKLFF.

This clonotype was picked up many times. The chain uses TRBV12-3 or TRBV12-4 and TRBJ1-1; D may be TRBD1 (5 bases). The CDR3 contains 14 residues. The V gene lost 2 bases and the J gene lost 1 base, with 8 bases spanning the gap. The CDR3 loop is CASSLYRRNTEAFF. Here the CDR3 DNA reads TGTGCCAGCAGTTTATACAGGAGGAACACTGAAGCTTTCTTT.

The genes are TRBV7-3 and TRBJ1-1; D gene uncertain. The CDR3 extends over 14 amino acids. V was shortened by 5 bases and J by 3 bases, with 13 bases between the two germline ends. Germline V gives CDR1 SGHTA, CDR2 FQGTGA. CDR3: CASSRTVKDTEAFF. The CDR3 bases are TGTGCCAGCAGCCGGACTGTAAAGGACACTGAAGCTTTCTTT.

In its sample, this clonotype was seen a few times. The chain combines TRBV12-3 or TRBV12-4 with TRBJ2-5; TRBD2 might be the D (7 bases). V dropped 7 bases and J dropped 1 base, with 19 bases sitting between them. The length of the CDR3 is 16 residues. CDR3 in DNA: TGTGCCAGCACCCTGGGGGGGCTAGCGGTCCAAGAGACCCAGTACTTC. Protein: CASTLGGLAVQETQYF.

This clonotype was seen repeatedly, ten times or more. The genes are TRBV9 and TRBJ1-2; TRBD1 is a possible D gene (5 bases). V was shortened by 4 bases and J by 4 bases, with 14 bases between the two germline ends. This CDR3 is built from 14 residues. CDR1 and CDR2 from the germline V gene are SGDLS and YYNGEE. The CDR3 sequence is CASSPRGVGYGYTF. In DNA form, the CDR3 reads TGTGCCAGCAGCCCTCGAGGGGTGGGCTATGGCTACACCTTC.

This clonotype was found a few times. This chain links TRBV7-8 with TRBJ1-4; maybe TRBD1 (6 bases). Deletions cut 1 base from V and 2 bases from J, with 14 bases between. CDR3 size: 17 residues. Looked up from germline, CDR1 is SGHVS and CDR2 is FQNEAQ. CDR3 loop: CASSLGTDRETNEKLFF. The CDR3 DNA sequence: TGTGCCAGCAGCTTAGGGACAGATAGGGAGACTAATGAAAAACTGTTTTTT.

This clonotype showed up just a few times. The chain combines TRBV5-1 with TRBJ2-5; D not certain. The germline gives CDR1 SGHRS, CDR2 YFSETQ. Deletions cut 3 bases from V and 8 bases from J, with 20 bases between. There are 15 residues in the CDR3. The CDR3: CASSSSAGHWDTQYF. CDR3 nucleotide sequence: TGCGCCAGCAGCTCTTCAGCCGGCCATTGGGATACCCAGTACTTC.

The chain uses TRBV20-1 and TRBJ1-5; D call uncertain. Per germline, CDR1 DFQATT and CDR2 SNEGSKA (reference sequence). V dropped 2 bases and J dropped 2 bases, with 13 bases sitting between them. The CDR3 sequence is 15 residues long. For the CDR3, the DNA is TGCAGTGCTAGACCGATCCCAGGCGGCAATCAGCCCCAGCATTTT. Its protein product is CSARPIPGGNQPQHF.

This rearrangement joins TRBV30 to TRBJ2-1, with 7 bases identical to TRBD2. In germline, CDR1 is GTSNPN, CDR2 SVGIG (reference sequence). V shed 4 bases and J 4 bases; nucleotides not matched to a gene: 7. This CDR3 is 14 amino acids long. CDR3 in DNA: TGTGCCTGGATCTGGGCGGGGGTTTACAATGAGCAGTTCTTC. This sequence encodes CAWIWAGVYNEQFF.

This clonotype was found a few times. The chain combines TRBV18 with TRBJ1-2; D is undetermined. Deletions cut 0 bases from V and 8 bases from J, with 10 bases between. The germline V gene encodes CDR1 KGHSH and CDR2 LQKENI. The CDR3 covers 13 residues. DNA of the CDR3: TGTGCCAGCTCACCACCGTCTTGGGTCGGCTACACCTTC. Its translation: CASSPPSWVGYTF.

This clonotype was counted between two and nine times. V gene TRBV4-2 combines with J gene TRBJ1-2; no reliable D call. The V end lost 0 bases, the J end lost 7 bases, and 15 bases lay between the germline ends. Germline lookup yields CDR1 LGHNA and CDR2 YNFKEQ. The CDR3 loop spans 15 amino acids. The CDR3 nucleotides are TGTGCCAGCAGCCAAGATGTCGCAGGTGCGGGTGGCTACACCTTC. Translated, it gives CASSQDVAGAGGYTF.

This clonotype was observed a single time. Germline is not matched at one junction end, which may reflect a read error. This sequence joins TRBV10-2 and TRBJ2-1; 8 positions match TRBD1. This CDR3 is 11 amino acids long. From germline, CDR1 is WSHSY and CDR2 SAAADI. CDR3 in amino acids: CASSESGQVVF. In nucleotides, the CDR3 is TGCGCCAGCAGTGAGTCGGGACAGGTGGTCTTC.

This clonotype was observed a handful of times. J is TRBJ1-5 and V is TRBV19; D gene unclear. Germline assignment: CDR1 LNHDA and CDR2 SQIVND (reference sequence). The CDR3 is made up of 12 amino acids. Trimming pared 6 bases from V and 1 base from J, leaving 4 bases between. The CDR3 bases are TGTGCCAGTAGCGTAAGCAATCAGCCCCAGCATTTT. Translating gives CASSVSNQPQHF.

This clonotype was seen only a few times. The chain has TRBV6-2 or TRBV6-3 and TRBJ1-4; perhaps TRBD1 as D (6 bases). The ends were cut back, 0 bases at V and 8 bases at J, with 7 bases in the middle. Per the germline V gene, CDR1 is MNHEY and CDR2 is SVGEGT. This CDR3 region has 13 residues. CDR3 in amino acids: CASSYSQGEKLFF. The CDR3 DNA reads as TGTGCCAGCAGTTACTCACAGGGCGAAAAACTGTTTTTT.